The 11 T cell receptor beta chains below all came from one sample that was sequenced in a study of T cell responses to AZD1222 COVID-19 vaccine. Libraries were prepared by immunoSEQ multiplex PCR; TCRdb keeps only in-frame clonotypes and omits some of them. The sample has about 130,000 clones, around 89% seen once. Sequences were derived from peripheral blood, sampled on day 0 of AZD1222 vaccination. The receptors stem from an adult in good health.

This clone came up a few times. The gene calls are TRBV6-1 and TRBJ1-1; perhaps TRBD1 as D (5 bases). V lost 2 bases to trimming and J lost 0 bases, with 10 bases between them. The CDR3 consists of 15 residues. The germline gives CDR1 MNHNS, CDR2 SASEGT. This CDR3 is CASSEQGPMNTEAFF. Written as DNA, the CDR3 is TGTGCCAGCAGTGAACAGGGTCCAATGAACACTGAAGCTTTCTTT.

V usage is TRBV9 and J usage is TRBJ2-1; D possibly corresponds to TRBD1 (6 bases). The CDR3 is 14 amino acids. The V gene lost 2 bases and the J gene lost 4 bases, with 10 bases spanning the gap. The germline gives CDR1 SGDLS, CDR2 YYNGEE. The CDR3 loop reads CASSVQGKYNEQFF. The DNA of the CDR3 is TGTGCCAGCAGCGTGCAGGGGAAGTACAATGAGCAGTTCTTC. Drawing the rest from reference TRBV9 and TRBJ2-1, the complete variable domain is DSGVTQTPKHLITATGQRVTLRCSPRSGDLSVYWYQQSLDQGLQFLIQYYNGEERAKGNILERFSAQQFPDLHSELNLSSLELGDSALYFCASSVQGKYNEQFFGPGTRLTVL.

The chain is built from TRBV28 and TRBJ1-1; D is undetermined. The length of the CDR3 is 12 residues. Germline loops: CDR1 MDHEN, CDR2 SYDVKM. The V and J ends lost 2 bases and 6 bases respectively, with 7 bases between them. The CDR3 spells CASSLGQSEAFF. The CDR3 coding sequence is TGTGCCAGCAGTTTAGGTCAGTCTGAAGCTTTCTTT.

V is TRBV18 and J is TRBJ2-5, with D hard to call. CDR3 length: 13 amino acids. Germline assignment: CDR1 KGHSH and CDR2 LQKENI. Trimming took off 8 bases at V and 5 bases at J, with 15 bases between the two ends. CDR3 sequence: CASQNTPAETQYF. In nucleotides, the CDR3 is TGTGCCAGCCAGAACACCCCTGCGGAGACCCAGTACTTC.

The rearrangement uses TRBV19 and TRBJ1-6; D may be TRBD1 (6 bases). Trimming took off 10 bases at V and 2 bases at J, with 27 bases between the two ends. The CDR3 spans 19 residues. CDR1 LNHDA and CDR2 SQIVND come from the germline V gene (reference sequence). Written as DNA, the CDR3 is TGTGCCACACAAAGGCACAGGGAGTCGAGACATCCCTATAATTCACCCCTCCACTTT. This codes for CATQRHRESRHPYNSPLHF.

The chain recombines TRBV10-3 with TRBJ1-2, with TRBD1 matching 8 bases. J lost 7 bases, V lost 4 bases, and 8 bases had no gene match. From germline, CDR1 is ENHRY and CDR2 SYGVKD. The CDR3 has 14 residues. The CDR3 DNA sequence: TGTGCCATCAGTGCAATAGGGACAGGTTCTGGCTACACCTTC. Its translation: CAISAIGTGSGYTF.

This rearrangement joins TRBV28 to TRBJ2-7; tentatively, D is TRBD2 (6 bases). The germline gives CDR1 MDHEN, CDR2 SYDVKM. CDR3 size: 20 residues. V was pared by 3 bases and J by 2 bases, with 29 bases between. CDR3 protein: CASSFVEGGVSTAGPYEQYF. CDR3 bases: TGTGCCAGCAGTTTCGTTGAGGGAGGTGTCTCGACAGCCGGTCCCTACGAGCAGTACTTC.

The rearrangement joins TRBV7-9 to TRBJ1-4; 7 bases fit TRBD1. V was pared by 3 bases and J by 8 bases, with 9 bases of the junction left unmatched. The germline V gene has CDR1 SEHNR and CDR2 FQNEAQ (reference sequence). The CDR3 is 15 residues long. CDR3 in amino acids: CASSFLGRGREKLFF. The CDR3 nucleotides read TGTGCCAGCAGCTTTTTAGGCAGGGGGAGGGAAAAACTGTTTTTT.

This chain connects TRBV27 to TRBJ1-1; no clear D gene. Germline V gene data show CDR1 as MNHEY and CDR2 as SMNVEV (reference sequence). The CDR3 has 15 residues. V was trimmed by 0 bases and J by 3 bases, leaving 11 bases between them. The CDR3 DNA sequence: TGTGCCAGCAGTTTATCGGTCGGTTGGGACACTGAAGCTTTCTTT. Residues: CASSLSVGWDTEAFF.

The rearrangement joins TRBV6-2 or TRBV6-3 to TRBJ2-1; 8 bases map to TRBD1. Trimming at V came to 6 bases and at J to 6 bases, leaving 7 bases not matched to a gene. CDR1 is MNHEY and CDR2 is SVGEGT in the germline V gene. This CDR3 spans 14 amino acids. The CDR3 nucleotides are TGTGCCAGCAGCCCAGGGGGCGGGGCCAATGAGCAGTTCTTC. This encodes CASSPGGGANEQFF.

The CDR3, as DNA: TGTGCCAGCTACTGGTACGAGAACACTGAAGCTTTCTTT. This translates into CASYWYENTEAFF. This chain connects TRBV7-9 to TRBJ1-1; unclear D gene. Trimming removed 8 bases at V and 1 base at J, with 11 bases between. CDR3 size: 13 residues. CDR1 and CDR2 (germline): SEHNR, FQNEAQ (reference sequence).